This TCR beta chain emerged from a study of T cell repertoires in ileal Crohn's disease (dated by TCRdb to about 2019). At the level of the whole study: At the time of surgery, roughly 34% of patients were active smokers, and the median duration of disease was 6.5 to 8 years. All patients had surgery for a complication: stricturing disease in around 60% and penetrating disease in around 39%. The study was conducted in parallel with a multicentre cohort built to find predictors of early endoscopic recurrence after ileocolonic resection. Endoscopic postoperative recurrence was defined as a Rutgeerts score above i0. About half of the patients received postoperative therapy: under 13 received thiopurines and 15 to 20 received anti-TNF agents. The TCR repertoire was analysed in approximately 60 patients with Crohn's disease drawn from a prospective multicentre cohort. The study sequenced 171 mucosal samples from 57 patients, taken at several locations on the surgical specimen and at postoperative endoscopy. The research as a whole found: Mucosal CD4 and CD8 T cells were sorted and sequenced only in a subgroup of patients, the size of which was not stated. Compared with CD4 T cells, sorted CD8 T cells contained more high-frequency clones, which suggests that the mucosal expansions were mostly CD8. Endoscopic recurrence was linked to a higher percentage of high-frequency clones at surgery, and recurrence occurred in every patient whose clonality exceeded 26.8% (18/57). A significantly higher proportion of clonal expansions was observed in active smokers at surgery than in non-smokers (about 25% vs 20%, p=0.02).

Of note for this clone: The target of this receptor is not known. Base qualities were left out, and no much larger clone turns up one base away.

The CDR3 covers 12 residues, taking in both the cysteine and the phenylalanine. Just CDR3 DNA is preserved here, 36 bases in frame from base 1. The trim is 6 bases for V and 5 bases for J, with a gap of 10 bases between the germline ends. For CDR1 and CDR2, the germline V gene lists ENHRY and SYGVKD. To be eligible, patients had to be adults with ileal or ileocolonic Crohn's disease and an indication for ileocolonic resection. Whole ileal mucosal biopsies were kept frozen at -80 degrees C prior to DNA extraction. Genomic DNA was extracted from frozen whole biopsies with a TRizol-based method and quantified on a NanoDrop 2000 spectrophotometer. Roughly 550 nanograms of biopsy DNA per sample were submitted for commercial TCRB immunosequencing. Adaptive Biotechnology amplified CDR3 regions from genomic DNA with a two-step multiplex PCR that controlled for amplification bias. In the first PCR, primers covered every V and J gene segment, and in the second PCR, barcodes and Illumina adapters were added. CDR3 libraries were sequenced using an Illumina instrument. The source study handled its data this way. Analysis combined the vendor-provided pipelines with custom analysis of raw data in R/Bioconductor under R version 3.3.0. Clonality, ranging from 0 to 1, was calculated as the inverse of the normalised Shannon entropy of all productive clones. High-frequency clones were defined as the repertoire share of the top 100 clones, retaining only clones passing a 95% confidence test. Repertoire diversity was measured with the Simpson index, and overlap between samples was measured with the Morisita-Horn index. Held by TCRdb, this immuneACCESS table contains in-frame sequences only and omits some clones. Under half of the omission traces to an unresolved V gene where checked; the cause of the rest is unknown. The DNA gave D and trimming, while V, J and clone size come from that table. In all, the sample holds some 28,000 clones, and about 81% of those were seen once. In total, the top ten clones hold around 5.6% of the sample.

The receptor comes from an adult with Crohn's disease. Material: ileal tissue. The receptor chain draws on TRBV10-3 and TRBJ2-5; a weak D assignment points to TRBD1 (5 bases agree). The bases are TGTGCCATCAGGCCACCAGGGGAGACCCAGTACTTC. It codes for CAIRPPGETQYF.